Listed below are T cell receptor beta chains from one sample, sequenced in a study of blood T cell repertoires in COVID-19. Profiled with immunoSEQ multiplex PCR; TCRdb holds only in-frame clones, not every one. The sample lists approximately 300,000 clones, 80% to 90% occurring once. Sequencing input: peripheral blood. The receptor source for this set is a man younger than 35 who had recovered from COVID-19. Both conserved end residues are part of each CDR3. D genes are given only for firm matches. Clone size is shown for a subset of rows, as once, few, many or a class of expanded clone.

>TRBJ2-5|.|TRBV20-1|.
TGCAGTGCGAGGATCCAAGAGACCCAGTACTTC
CSARIQETQYF
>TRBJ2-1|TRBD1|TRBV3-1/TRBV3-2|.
TGTGCCAGCAGCCGGGACAGGGTCCCGTTCTTC
CASSRDRVPFF
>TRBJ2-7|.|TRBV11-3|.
TGTGCCAGCAGCCACACCGGGGCCTACGAGCAGTACTTC
CASSHTGAYEQYF
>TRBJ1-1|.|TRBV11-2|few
TGTGCCAGCAGCTTAGATCGGGGAACTGAAGCTTTCTTT
CASSLDRGTEAFF
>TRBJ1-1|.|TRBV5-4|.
TGTGCCAGCAGCCGACAATCTATCGAGCCCACTGAAGCTTTCTTT
CASSRQSIEPTEAFF
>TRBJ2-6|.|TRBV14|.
TGTGCCAGCAGCCAAGCGTTCGGTTACAGGGTTAATGGGGCCAACGTCCTGACTTTC
CASSQAFGYRVNGANVLTF
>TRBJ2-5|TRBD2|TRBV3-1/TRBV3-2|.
TGTGCCAGCAGCCAGCCGGGAGGTCCAGAGACCCAGTACTTC
CASSQPGGPETQYF
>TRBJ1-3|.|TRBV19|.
TGTGCCAGTAGTATAATCGGTTGGGGAAACACCATATATTTT
CASSIIGWGNTIYF
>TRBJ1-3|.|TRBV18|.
TGTGCCAGCTCACCAATGACAAGCCAAATCTCTGGAAACACCATATATTTT
CASSPMTSQISGNTIYF
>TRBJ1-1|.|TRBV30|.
TGTGCCTGGAGTACGCCCGGGACATGGACTGAAGCTTTCTTT
CAWSTPGTWTEAFF
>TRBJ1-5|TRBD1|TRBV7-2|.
TGTGCCAGCAGCCCAGGGGGACTGAGGACCCTCCAGCCCCAGCATTTT
CASSPGGLRTLQPQHF
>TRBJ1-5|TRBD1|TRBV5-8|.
TGTGCCAGCAGCTTTGGGACAGGGGACAATAGCAATCAGCCCCAGCATTTT
CASSFGTGDNSNQPQHF
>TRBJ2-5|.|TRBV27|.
TGTGCCAGCAGTTTTAGTTATTCACAAGAGACCCAGTACTTC
CASSFSYSQETQYF
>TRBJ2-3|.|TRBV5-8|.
TGTGCCAGCAGCTTGGGTTCCGCAGATACGCAGTATTTT
CASSLGSADTQYF
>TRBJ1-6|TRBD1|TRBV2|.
TGTGCCAGCATCGGACAGGGAAGCTCCTATAATTCACCCCTCCACTTT
CASIGQGSSYNSPLHF
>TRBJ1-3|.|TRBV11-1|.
TGTGCCAGCAGCTCAGGGGATTTCTCTGGAAACACCATATATTTT
CASSSGDFSGNTIYF
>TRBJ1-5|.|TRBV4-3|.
TGCGCCAGCAGCCAAGAATCTGCGGAACAGCCCCAGCATTTT
CASSQESAEQPQHF
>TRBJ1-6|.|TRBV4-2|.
TGTGCCAGCAGCCCTAGTGAGGGTGCAACCAATTCACCCCTCCACTTT
CASSPSEGATNSPLHF
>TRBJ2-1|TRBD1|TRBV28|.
TGTGCCAGCAGTTTAGAGGACAGGACCTACAATGAGCAGTTCTTC
CASSLEDRTYNEQFF
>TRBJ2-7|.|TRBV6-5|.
TGTGTAGTCGAGGGCTATAGCTACGAGCAGTACTTC
CVVEGYSYEQYF
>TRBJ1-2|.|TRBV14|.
TGTGCCAGCAGCCCGCAAGTCGGCTATGGCTACACCTTC
CASSPQVGYGYTF
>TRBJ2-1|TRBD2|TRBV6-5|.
TGTGCCAGCAGTTTGGGGACTAGCGGGGGGTACAATGAGCAGTTCTTC
CASSLGTSGGYNEQFF
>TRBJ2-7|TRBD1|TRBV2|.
TGTGCCAGCACCCCGAGAGGGACAGGGGGCAACGAGCAGTACTTC
CASTPRGTGGNEQYF
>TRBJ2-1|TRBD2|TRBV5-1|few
TGCGCCAGCAGCGGGACCACTAGCGGAGCCTACAATGAGCAGTTCTTC
CASSGTTSGAYNEQFF
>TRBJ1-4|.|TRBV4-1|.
TGCGCCAGCAGCCTCACAGGGACCACTAATGAAAAACTGTTTTTT
CASSLTGTTNEKLFF
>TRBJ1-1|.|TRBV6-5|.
TGTGCCAGCAGTTACCCCGGAGGGAGGGAAGCTTTCTTT
CASSYPGGREAFF
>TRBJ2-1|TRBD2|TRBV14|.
TGTGCCAGCAGCCAAGATAGGGTAGCGGGGGTGCTCTACAATGAGCAGTTCTTC
CASSQDRVAGVLYNEQFF
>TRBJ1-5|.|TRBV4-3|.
TGCGCCAGCAGCCATTCGACAGGCGATCAGCCCCAGCATTTT
CASSHSTGDQPQHF
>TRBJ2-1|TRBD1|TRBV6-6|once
TGTGCCAGCAGCCCGGGACAGGCGGTCTACAATGAGCAGTTCTTC
CASSPGQAVYNEQFF
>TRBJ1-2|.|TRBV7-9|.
TGTGCCAGCAGCTGGCGTGGCACAGAAAACTATGGCTACACCTTC
CASSWRGTENYGYTF
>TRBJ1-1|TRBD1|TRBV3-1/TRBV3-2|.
TGTGCCAGCAGCCAAATTAGGACAGGGGTGGATTTAACTGAAGCTTTCTTT
CASSQIRTGVDLTEAFF
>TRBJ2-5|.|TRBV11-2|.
TGTGCCAGCAGCTTTTTCGGAGGGGCTTCGGAGACCCAGTACTTC
CASSFFGGASETQYF
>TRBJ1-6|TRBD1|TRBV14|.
TGTGCCAGCAGCCCGACAGGGCAAAGGGGTCCCCTCCACTTT
CASSPTGQRGPLHF
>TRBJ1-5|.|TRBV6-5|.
TGTGCCAGCGGCAGTCAGGCAGGGGTACAGCCCCAGCATTTT
CASGSQAGVQPQHF
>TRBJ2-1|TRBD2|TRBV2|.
TGTGCCAGCAATGTGGCGGGGGGATACAATGAGCAGTTCTTC
CASNVAGGYNEQFF
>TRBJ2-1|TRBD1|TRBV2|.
TGTGCCAGCGGGCGGACAGGGGGCTTATACAATGAGCAGTTCTTC
CASGRTGGLYNEQFF
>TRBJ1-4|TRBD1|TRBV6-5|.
TGTGCCAGCAGTTCCCGGACAGGGTCGCTGTTTTTT
CASSSRTGSLFF
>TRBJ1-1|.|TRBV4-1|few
TGCGCCAGCAGCCCCGTTGGGGGGGGCAACACTGAAGCTTTCTTT
CASSPVGGGNTEAFF
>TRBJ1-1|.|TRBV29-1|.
TGCAGCGCCCAGGAGAACACTGAAGCTTTCTTT
CSAQENTEAFF
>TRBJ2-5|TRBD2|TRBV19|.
TGTGCCAGTAGTATTTGGGCTCGGGCGGGAGAAGAGACCCAGTACTTC
CASSIWARAGEETQYF
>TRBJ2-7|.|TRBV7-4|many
TGTGCCAGCAGCCAACACGACAGGCGCAGCTCCTACGAGCAGTACTTC
CASSQHDRRSSYEQYF
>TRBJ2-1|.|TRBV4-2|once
TGTGCCAGCAGCCAGGGAGGTGGGTCGAGCTCCTACAATGAGCAGTTCTTC
CASSQGGGSSSYNEQFF